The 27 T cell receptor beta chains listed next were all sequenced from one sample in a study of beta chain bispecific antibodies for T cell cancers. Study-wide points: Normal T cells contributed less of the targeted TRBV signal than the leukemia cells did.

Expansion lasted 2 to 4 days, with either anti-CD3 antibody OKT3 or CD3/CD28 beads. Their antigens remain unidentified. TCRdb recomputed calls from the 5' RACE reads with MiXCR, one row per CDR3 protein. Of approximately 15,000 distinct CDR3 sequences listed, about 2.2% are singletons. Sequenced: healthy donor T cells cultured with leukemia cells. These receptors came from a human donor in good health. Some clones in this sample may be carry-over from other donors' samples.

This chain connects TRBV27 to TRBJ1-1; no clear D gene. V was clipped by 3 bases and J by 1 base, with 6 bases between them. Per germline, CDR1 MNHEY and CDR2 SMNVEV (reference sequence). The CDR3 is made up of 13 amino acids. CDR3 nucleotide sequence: TGTGCCAGCAGTTTGTCAAGGAACACTGAAGCTTTCTTT. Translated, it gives CASSLSRNTEAFF.

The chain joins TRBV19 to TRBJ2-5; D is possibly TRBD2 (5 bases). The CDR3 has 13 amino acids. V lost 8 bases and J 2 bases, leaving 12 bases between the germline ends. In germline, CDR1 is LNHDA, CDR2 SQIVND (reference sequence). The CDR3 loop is CASAPGYQETQYF. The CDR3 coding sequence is TGTGCCAGTGCCCCGGGGTATCAAGAGACCCAGTACTTC.

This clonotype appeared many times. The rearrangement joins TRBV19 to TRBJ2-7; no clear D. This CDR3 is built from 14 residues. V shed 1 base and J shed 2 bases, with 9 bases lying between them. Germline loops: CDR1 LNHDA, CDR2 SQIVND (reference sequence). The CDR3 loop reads CASSIAGKAYEQYF. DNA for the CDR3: TGTGCCAGTAGTATAGCGGGCAAAGCCTACGAGCAGTACTTC.

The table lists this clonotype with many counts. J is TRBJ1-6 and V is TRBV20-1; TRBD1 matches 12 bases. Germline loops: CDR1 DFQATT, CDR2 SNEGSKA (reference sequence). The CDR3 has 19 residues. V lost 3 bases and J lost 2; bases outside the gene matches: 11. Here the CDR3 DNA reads TGCAGTGCTAGGAAGGGACAGGGGGCGCAGGTCCCCTATAATTCACCCCTCCACTTT. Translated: CSARKGQGAQVPYNSPLHF.

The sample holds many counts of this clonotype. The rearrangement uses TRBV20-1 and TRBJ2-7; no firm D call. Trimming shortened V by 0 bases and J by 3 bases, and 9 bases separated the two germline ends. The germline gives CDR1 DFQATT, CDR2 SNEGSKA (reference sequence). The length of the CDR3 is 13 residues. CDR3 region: CSAREGPDYEQYF. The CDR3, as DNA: TGCAGTGCTAGAGAAGGACCAGACTACGAGCAGTACTTC.

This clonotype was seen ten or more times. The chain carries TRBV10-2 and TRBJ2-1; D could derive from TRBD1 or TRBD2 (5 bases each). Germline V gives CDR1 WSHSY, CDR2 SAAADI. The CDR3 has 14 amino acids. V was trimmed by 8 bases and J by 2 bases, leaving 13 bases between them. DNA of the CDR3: TGCGCCAGCTCCCCCGGGGCCACCTACAATGAGCAGTTCTTC. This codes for CASSPGATYNEQFF.

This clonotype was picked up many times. DNA of the CDR3: TGTGCCAGCAGTGGACTCGACACAGATACGCAGTATTTT. This sequence encodes CASSGLDTDTQYF. The chain is built from TRBV27 and TRBJ2-3; the D gene is possibly TRBD2 (5 bases). The CDR3 contains 13 residues. V lost 5 bases to trimming and J lost 2 bases, with 8 bases between them. Germline V gene sequence: CDR1 MNHEY, CDR2 SMNVEV (reference sequence).

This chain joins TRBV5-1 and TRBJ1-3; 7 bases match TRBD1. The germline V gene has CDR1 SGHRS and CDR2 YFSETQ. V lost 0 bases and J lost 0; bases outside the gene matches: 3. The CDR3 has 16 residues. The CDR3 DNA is TGCGCCAGCAGCTTGGAGGGGGCTGGCTCTGGAAACACCATATATTTT. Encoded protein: CASSLEGAGSGNTIYF.

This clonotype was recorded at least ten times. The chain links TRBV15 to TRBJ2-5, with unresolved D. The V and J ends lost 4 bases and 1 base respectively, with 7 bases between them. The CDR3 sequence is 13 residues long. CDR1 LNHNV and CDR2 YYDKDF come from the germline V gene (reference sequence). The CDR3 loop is CATSTKAQETQYF. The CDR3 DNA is TGTGCCACCAGCACCAAGGCCCAAGAGACCCAGTACTTC.

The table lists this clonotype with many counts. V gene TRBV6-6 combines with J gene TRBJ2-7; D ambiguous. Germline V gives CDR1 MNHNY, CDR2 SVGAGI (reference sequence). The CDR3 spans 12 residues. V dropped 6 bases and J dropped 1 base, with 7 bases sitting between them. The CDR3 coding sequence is TGTGCCAGCAGGGCAGATTCCTACGAGCAGTACTTC. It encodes CASRADSYEQYF.

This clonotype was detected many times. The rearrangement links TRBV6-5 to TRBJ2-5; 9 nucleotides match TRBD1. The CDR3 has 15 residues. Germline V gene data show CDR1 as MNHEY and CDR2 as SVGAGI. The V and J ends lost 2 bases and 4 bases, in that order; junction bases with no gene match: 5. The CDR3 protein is CASSYIGQGLETQYF. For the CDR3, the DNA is TGTGCCAGCAGTTACATCGGACAGGGGCTAGAGACCCAGTACTTC.

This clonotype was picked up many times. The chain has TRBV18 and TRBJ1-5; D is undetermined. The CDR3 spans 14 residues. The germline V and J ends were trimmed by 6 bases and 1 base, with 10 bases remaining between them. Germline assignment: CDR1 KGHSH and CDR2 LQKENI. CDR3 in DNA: TGTGCCAGCTCCCCAGGAATAAGCAATCAGCCCCAGCATTTT. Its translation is CASSPGISNQPQHF.

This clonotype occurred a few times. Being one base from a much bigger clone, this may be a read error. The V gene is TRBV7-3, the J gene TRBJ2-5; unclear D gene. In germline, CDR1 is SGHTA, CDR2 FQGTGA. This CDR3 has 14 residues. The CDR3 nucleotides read TGTACCAGCAGCTTAGCAGGCAGCCAAGAGACCCAGTACTTC. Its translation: CTSSLAGSQETQYF.

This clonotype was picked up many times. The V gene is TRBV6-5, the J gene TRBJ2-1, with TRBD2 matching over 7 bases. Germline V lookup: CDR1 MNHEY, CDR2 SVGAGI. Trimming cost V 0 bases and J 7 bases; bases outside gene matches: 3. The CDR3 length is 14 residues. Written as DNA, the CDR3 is TGTGCCAGCAGTTACTCGAGCGGGATGAATGAGCAGTTCTTC. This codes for CASSYSSGMNEQFF.

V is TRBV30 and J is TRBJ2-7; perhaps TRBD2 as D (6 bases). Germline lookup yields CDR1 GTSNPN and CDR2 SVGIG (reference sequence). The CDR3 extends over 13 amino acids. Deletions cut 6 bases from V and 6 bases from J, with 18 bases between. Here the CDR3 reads CACRARGSGEQYF. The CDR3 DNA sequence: TGTGCCTGCCGAGCCCGGGGGTCGGGCGAGCAGTACTTC.

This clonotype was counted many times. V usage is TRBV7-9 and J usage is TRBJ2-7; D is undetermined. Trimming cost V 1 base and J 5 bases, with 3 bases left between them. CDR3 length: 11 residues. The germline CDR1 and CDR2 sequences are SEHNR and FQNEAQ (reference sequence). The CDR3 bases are TGTGCCAGCAGCTTAGAAGACGAGCAGTACTTC. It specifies CASSLEDEQYF.

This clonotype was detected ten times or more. The CDR3 DNA sequence: TGCGCCAGCAGCCCTGGGACTAGCGGGCCTCCAAGGGTCACAGATACGCAGTATTTT. Protein product: CASSPGTSGPPRVTDTQYF. The chain recombines TRBV4-1 with TRBJ2-3, with 12 bases fitting TRBD2. Germline V lookup: CDR1 MGHRA, CDR2 YSYEKL. V lost 4 bases and J lost 2; bases outside the gene matches: 13. This CDR3 is built from 19 residues.

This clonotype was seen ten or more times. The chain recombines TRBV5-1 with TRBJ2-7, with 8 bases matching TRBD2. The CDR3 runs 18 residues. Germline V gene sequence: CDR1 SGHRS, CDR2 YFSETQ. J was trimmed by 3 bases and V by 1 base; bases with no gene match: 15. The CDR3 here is CASSLFSPSAGGFYEQYF. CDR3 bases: TGCGCCAGCAGCTTGTTTTCGCCTTCGGCGGGGGGATTCTACGAGCAGTACTTC.

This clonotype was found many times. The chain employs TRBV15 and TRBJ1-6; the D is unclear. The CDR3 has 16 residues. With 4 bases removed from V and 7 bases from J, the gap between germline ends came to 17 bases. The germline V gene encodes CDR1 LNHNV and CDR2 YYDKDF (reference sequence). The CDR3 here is CATSKTAGAPNSPLHF. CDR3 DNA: TGTGCCACCAGCAAAACAGCAGGAGCCCCAAATTCACCCCTCCACTTT.

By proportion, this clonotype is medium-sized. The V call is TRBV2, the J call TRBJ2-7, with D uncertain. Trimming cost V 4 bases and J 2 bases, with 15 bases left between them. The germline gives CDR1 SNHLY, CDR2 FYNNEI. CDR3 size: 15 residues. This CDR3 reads CASSGGTELPYEQYF. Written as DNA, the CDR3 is TGTGCCAGCAGTGGGGGAACAGAACTTCCCTACGAGCAGTACTTC.

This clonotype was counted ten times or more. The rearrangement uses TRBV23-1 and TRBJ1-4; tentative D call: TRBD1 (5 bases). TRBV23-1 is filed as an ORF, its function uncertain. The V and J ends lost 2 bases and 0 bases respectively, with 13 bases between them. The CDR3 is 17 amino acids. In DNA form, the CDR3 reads TGCGCCAGCAGTCAACCCACGGGGGTTGCAACTAATGAAAAACTGTTTTTT. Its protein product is CASSQPTGVATNEKLFF.

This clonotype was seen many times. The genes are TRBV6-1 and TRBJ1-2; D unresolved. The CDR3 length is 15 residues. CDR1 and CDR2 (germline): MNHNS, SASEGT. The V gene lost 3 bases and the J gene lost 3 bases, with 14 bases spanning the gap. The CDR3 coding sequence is TGTGCCAGCAGTGATATACCGGGGTCCGACTATGGCTACACCTTC. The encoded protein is CASSDIPGSDYGYTF.

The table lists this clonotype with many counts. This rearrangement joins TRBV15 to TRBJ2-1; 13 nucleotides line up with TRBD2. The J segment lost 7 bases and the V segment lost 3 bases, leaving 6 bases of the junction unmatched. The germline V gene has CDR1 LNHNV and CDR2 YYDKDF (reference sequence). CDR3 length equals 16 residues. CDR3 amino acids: CATSSDGLAGANEQFF. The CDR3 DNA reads TGTGCCACCAGCAGCGATGGACTAGCGGGGGCAAATGAGCAGTTCTTC. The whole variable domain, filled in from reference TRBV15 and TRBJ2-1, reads DAMVIQNPRYQVTQFGKPVTLSCSQTLNHNVMYWYQQKSSQAPKLLFHYYDKDFNNEADTPDNFQSRRPNTSFCFLDIRSPGLGDTAMYLCATSSDGLAGANEQFFGPGTRLTVL.

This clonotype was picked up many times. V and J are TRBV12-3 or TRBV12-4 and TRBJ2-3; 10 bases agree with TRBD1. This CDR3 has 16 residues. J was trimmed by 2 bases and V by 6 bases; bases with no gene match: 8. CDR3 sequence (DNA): TGTGCCAGCAGCCGCCCCGGACAGGGGGTCACAGATACGCAGTATTTT. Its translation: CASSRPGQGVTDTQYF.

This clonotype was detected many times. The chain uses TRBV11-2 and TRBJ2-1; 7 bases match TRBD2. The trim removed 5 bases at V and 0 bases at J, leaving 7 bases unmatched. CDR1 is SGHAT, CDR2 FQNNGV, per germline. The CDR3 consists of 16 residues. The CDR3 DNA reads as TGTGCCAGCAGCCGGGCGGGGGTAGACTCCTACAATGAGCAGTTCTTC. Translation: CASSRAGVDSYNEQFF.

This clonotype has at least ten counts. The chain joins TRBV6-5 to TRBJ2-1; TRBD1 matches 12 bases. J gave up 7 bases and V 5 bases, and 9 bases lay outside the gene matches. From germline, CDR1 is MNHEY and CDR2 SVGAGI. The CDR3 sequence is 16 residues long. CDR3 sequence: CASSTPRDRGLNEQFF. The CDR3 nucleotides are TGTGCCAGCAGTACCCCCCGGGACAGGGGGCTGAATGAGCAGTTCTTC.

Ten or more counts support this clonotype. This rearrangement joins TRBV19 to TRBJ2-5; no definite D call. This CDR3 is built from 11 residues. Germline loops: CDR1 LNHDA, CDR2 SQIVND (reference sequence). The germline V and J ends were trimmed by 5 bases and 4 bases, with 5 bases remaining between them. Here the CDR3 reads CASSVGETQYF. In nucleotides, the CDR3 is TGTGCCAGTAGTGTCGGAGAGACCCAGTACTTC.